This T cell receptor (beta chain) appears in the sequencing data of a study of T-cell reconstitution after alpha-beta-depleted transplantation in children. The V gene lost 5 bases and the J gene lost 2 bases, with 20 bases spanning the gap. The CDR3 extends over 17 amino acids. Germline lookup yields CDR1 SGHAT and CDR2 FQDESV (reference sequence). In regard to this clonotype: The target antigen is unknown.

Study conclusions and caveats: There were reportedly several hundred expanded graft clones from which alpha-beta T cells came about two months after transplant. Newly generated T cells supplied most T-cell counts and diversity one year post-transplant.

As it was prepared, the TCRbeta library received unique molecular identifiers. TCRdb recomputed calls from the PCR reads with MiXCR, one row per CDR3 protein. This table holds approximately 170,000 distinct CDR3 sequences, over 8.5% found once. Sequenced material: PBMCs, taken before TCRalphabeta/CD19-depleted stem cell transplant. The clonotype comes from a boy between 2 and 15 years old with acute myeloid leukemia, due to receive a stem cell transplant. The rearrangement links TRBV11-1 to TRBJ2-3; TRBD2 might be the D (6 bases). CDR3 sequence reads: CASSPRGGSAYTDTQYF. The CDR3 region has the DNA TGTGCCAGCAGCCCCCGGGGAGGTAGCGCTTACACAGATACGCAGTATTTT.